The 12 T cell receptor beta chains below all came from one sample that was sequenced in a study of blood T cell repertoires in COVID-19. Only in-frame clones appear in the TCRdb table, and some are missing; sequencing was by immunoSEQ multiplex PCR. Of about 150,000 clones listed, roughly 71% are singletons. Material for sequencing was peripheral blood. All receptors come from a woman at least 80 years old with acute or convalescent COVID-19.

This clone was picked up a small number of times. The chain has TRBV6-4 and TRBJ1-3, with D unresolved. This CDR3 is built from 14 residues. The germline gives CDR1 MRHNA, CDR2 SNTAGT. Trimming cost V 2 bases and J 5 bases, with 10 bases left between them. The CDR3 sequence: CASSDPGFRNTIYF. In DNA form, the CDR3 reads TGTGCCAGCAGTGACCCGGGTTTCAGAAACACCATATATTTT.

The chain has TRBV19 and TRBJ1-1, with D tentatively TRBD1 (6 bases). The V end lost 2 bases, the J end lost 3 bases, and 13 bases lay between the germline ends. The CDR3 extends over 15 amino acids. CDR1 and CDR2 from the germline V gene are LNHDA and SQIVND (reference sequence). The DNA of the CDR3 is TGTGCCAGTAGTATAATACAGGGTGCGGACACTGAAGCTTTCTTT. Its translation: CASSIIQGADTEAFF.

As for this clone: One junction end does not reproduce the germline sequence, and a read error may be involved. The chain is built from TRBV18 and TRBJ1-5; D unresolved. The CDR3 length is 15 residues. The germline V gene encodes CDR1 KGHSH and CDR2 LQKENI. The CDR3 DNA reads as TGTGCCACCTCACAGAAGGGAGGGCCGGATCAGCCCCAGCATTTT. It yields the protein CATSQKGGPDQPQHF.

The chain employs TRBV6-6 and TRBJ1-2; D not resolved. This CDR3 region has 14 residues. CDR1 MNHNY and CDR2 SVGAGI come from the germline V gene (reference sequence). Trimming left V 6 bases short and J 2 bases short, with 13 bases between. DNA for the CDR3: TGTGCCAGCAGCCAAGAGGGCAGGAACTATGGCTACACCTTC. Its protein is CASSQEGRNYGYTF.

This sequence joins TRBV5-1 and TRBJ2-3; no firm D call. CDR1 SGHRS and CDR2 YFSETQ come from the germline V gene. The V end was cut by 0 bases, the J end by 0 bases, with 8 bases between. There are 15 residues in the CDR3. Here the CDR3 reads CASSLEATSTDTQYF. For the CDR3, the DNA is TGCGCCAGCAGCTTGGAAGCGACTAGCACAGATACGCAGTATTTT.

J is TRBJ1-5 and V is TRBV19; 7 positions match TRBD1. The CDR3 is 15 residues long. Germline V lookup: CDR1 LNHDA, CDR2 SQIVND (reference sequence). Unmatched junction bases numbered 6, after V lost 4 bases and J lost 3 bases. CDR3 sequence: CASSTNRGYNQPQHF. In DNA, the CDR3 is TGTGCCAGTAGTACCAACAGGGGATACAATCAGCCCCAGCATTTT.

V usage is TRBV15 and J usage is TRBJ1-4; TRBD1 agrees at 7 bases. Looked up from germline, CDR1 is LNHNV and CDR2 is YYDKDF (reference sequence). V was clipped by 3 bases and J by 4 bases; unmatched bases: 5. There are 15 residues in the CDR3. The CDR3 bases are TGTGCCACCAGCAGCGCAGGACAGGTTAATGAAAAACTGTTTTTT. Translated, it gives CATSSAGQVNEKLFF.

The V and J genes are TRBV21-1 and TRBJ1-2. TRBV21-1 is reported as a pseudogene. The CDR3 extends over 11 amino acids. The CDR3 DNA reads as TGTGCCAGCAGCGACTTCTATGGCTACACCTTC. Translating gives CASSDFYGYTF.

The chain employs TRBV19 and TRBJ1-3; no definite D call. V lost 7 bases and J 0 bases, leaving 10 bases between the germline ends. CDR3 length: 14 amino acids. Germline CDR1 and CDR2: LNHDA and SQIVND (reference sequence). The CDR3 loop reads CASMSVSSGNTIYF. In DNA, the CDR3 is TGTGCCAGTATGTCGGTGAGCTCTGGAAACACCATATATTTT. The variable domain in full, completed from reference TRBV19 and TRBJ1-3, reads DGGITQSPKYLFRKEGQNVTLSCEQNLNHDAMYWYRQDPGQGLRLIYYSQIVNDFQKGDIAEGYSVSREKKESFPLTVTSAQKNPTAFYLCASMSVSSGNTIYFGEGSWLTVV.

The V gene is TRBV7-2, the J gene TRBJ1-2; maybe TRBD1 (5 bases). Germline CDR1 reads SGHTA; CDR2 reads FQGNSA. Trimming took 1 base from V and 10 from J, leaving 16 bases between them. This CDR3 spans 14 amino acids. CDR3 sequence: CASSLVQEQRDYTF. CDR3 bases: TGTGCCAGCAGCTTAGTACAGGAGCAGCGGGACTACACCTTC.

The chain is built from TRBV4-3 and TRBJ2-7; 9 bases agree with TRBD2. The germline CDR1 and CDR2 sequences are LGHNA and YSLEER. CDR3 length equals 17 residues. The J segment lost 5 bases and the V segment lost 0 bases, leaving 11 bases of the junction unmatched. The CDR3 sequence is CASSQELASGVLDEQYF. CDR3 DNA sequence: TGCGCCAGCAGCCAAGAGCTGGCTAGCGGGGTATTAGACGAGCAGTACTTC.

The chain links TRBV6-5 to TRBJ1-6, with D possibly being TRBD1 (6 bases). CDR1 is MNHEY and CDR2 is SVGAGI in the germline V gene. The V gene lost 4 bases and the J gene lost 4 bases, with 14 bases spanning the gap. This CDR3 region has 16 residues. The DNA for the CDR3 is TGTGCCAGCAGTTTATCGGGACAAGTATATAATTCACCCCTCCACTTT. It codes for CASSLSGQVYNSPLHF.